The 21 T cell receptor beta chains listed next were all sequenced from one sample in a study of OX40 agonist ivuxolimab in advanced cancers. Repertoires were generated with immunoSEQ multiplex PCR, while TCRdb's copy carries only in-frame clones and drops some. Of about 48,000 clones in the sample, 65% to 85% are singletons; the top ten hold roughly 1.1%. The source was CD4+ or CD8+ T cells sorted from blood, collected in a trial of the OX40 agonist ivuxolimab. The receptors were sampled from an adult with an advanced solid tumor such as melanoma, head and neck, liver or kidney cancer.

In its sample, this clone was seen once. This chain connects TRBV5-6 to TRBJ2-3; 8 nucleotides agree with TRBD1. This CDR3 region has 17 residues. Germline V CDR1 and CDR2: SGHDT, YYEEEE. J was trimmed by 2 bases and V by 1 base; bases with no gene match: 9. CDR3 loop: CASSLLLDREVTDTQYF. The CDR3 coding sequence is TGTGCCAGCAGCTTGCTACTGGACAGGGAGGTCACAGATACGCAGTATTTT.

The V gene is TRBV4-3, the J gene TRBJ2-2; 10 bases align to TRBD1. The junction had 6 bases not matched to a gene; V was cut back by 4 bases and J by 4 bases. The CDR3 runs to 16 residues. The V gene's germline CDR1 is LGHNA and CDR2 YSLEER. CDR3 in amino acids: CASSLRQGAGTGELFF. The CDR3 bases are TGCGCCAGCAGCCTCCGACAGGGGGCGGGCACCGGGGAGCTGTTTTTT.

The chain uses TRBV6-6 and TRBJ2-7; 9 nucleotides align to TRBD1. Trimming removed 5 bases from V and 3 bases from J; junction bases left unmatched: 5. The CDR3 contains 14 residues. Looked up from germline, CDR1 is MNHNY and CDR2 is SVGAGI (reference sequence). As DNA, the CDR3 is TGTGCCAGCAGTAGGGGGACAGGGAACTACGAGCAGTACTTC. This sequence encodes CASSRGTGNYEQYF.

The chain has TRBV5-1 and TRBJ2-1; TRBD2 matches at 8 bases. V lost 1 base and J lost 8; bases outside the gene matches: 8. The CDR3 loop spans 15 amino acids. The germline gives CDR1 SGHRS, CDR2 YFSETQ. CDR3 coding DNA: TGCGCCAGCAGCTTGACCGGGGGGGCAGGTTATGAGCAGTTCTTC. Translating it yields CASSLTGGAGYEQFF.

This rearrangement joins TRBV6-1 to TRBJ2-3; D is perhaps TRBD2 (7 bases). The CDR3 is made up of 16 amino acids. With 2 bases removed from V and 0 bases from J, the gap between germline ends came to 12 bases. Germline values: CDR1 MNHNS, CDR2 SASEGT. The CDR3 reads CASSERGGLSTDTQYF. DNA of the CDR3: TGTGCCAGCAGTGAAAGGGGGGGGCTTAGCACAGATACGCAGTATTTT.

In nucleotides, the CDR3 is TGTGCCAGTAGTATGCCGACAGGGGGCGCGGTGGACACTGAAGCTTTCTTT. Its protein is CASSMPTGGAVDTEAFF. The chain joins TRBV19 to TRBJ1-1; TRBD1 matches at 10 bases. This CDR3 is 17 amino acids long. The junction had 10 bases not matched to a gene; V was cut back by 3 bases and J by 3 bases. Germline V CDR1 and CDR2: LNHDA, SQIVND (reference sequence).

The rearrangement joins TRBV2 to TRBJ1-3; D gene unclear. Trimming removed 7 bases at V and 0 bases at J, with 7 bases between. The CDR3 totals 13 residues. Germline CDR1 reads SNHLY; CDR2 reads FYNNEI. The CDR3 is CASKPASGNTIYF. Here the CDR3 DNA reads TGTGCCAGCAAACCTGCCTCTGGAAACACCATATATTTT.

The genes are TRBV9 and TRBJ2-1; 11 bases align to TRBD2. Germline values: CDR1 SGDLS, CDR2 YYNGEE. V was pared by 3 bases and J by 9 bases, with 5 bases of the junction left unmatched. The CDR3 totals 14 residues. The CDR3 loop is CASSGGLAESEQFF. As DNA, the CDR3 is TGTGCCAGCAGCGGGGGACTAGCGGAGAGTGAGCAGTTCTTC. The full variable domain, its missing parts supplied by reference TRBV9 and TRBJ2-1, is DSGVTQTPKHLITATGQRVTLRCSPRSGDLSVYWYQQSLDQGLQFLIQYYNGEERAKGNILERFSAQQFPDLHSELNLSSLELGDSALYFCASSGGLAESEQFFGPGTRLTVL.

This clone was recorded only once. The chain employs TRBV18 and TRBJ1-1, with D perhaps matching TRBD1 (5 bases). The CDR3 is 16 amino acids. V was trimmed by 4 bases and J by 2 bases, leaving 17 bases between them. The germline gives CDR1 KGHSH, CDR2 LQKENI. CDR3: CASSLKNGGINTEAFF. As DNA, the CDR3 is TGTGCCAGCTCACTCAAAAACGGGGGGATAAACACTGAAGCTTTCTTT.

This sequence joins TRBV7-9 and TRBJ2-5, with 11 bases matching TRBD1. This CDR3 contains 14 residues. Unmatched junction bases numbered 6, after V lost 5 bases and J lost 7 bases. The germline gives CDR1 SEHNR, CDR2 FQNEAQ (reference sequence). This chain's CDR3 is CASSPDRGHGTQYF. The CDR3, as DNA: TGTGCCAGCAGCCCGGACAGGGGGCACGGGACCCAGTACTTC.

The rearrangement uses TRBV19 and TRBJ2-3, with TRBD2 matching over 7 bases. CDR3 length: 16 amino acids. V was pared by 5 bases and J by 4 bases, with 12 bases of the junction left unmatched. The germline V gene has CDR1 LNHDA and CDR2 SQIVND (reference sequence). CDR3 sequence: CASSSLSWRESDTQYF. In DNA, the CDR3 is TGTGCCAGTAGTTCCTTGTCCTGGCGGGAGTCAGATACGCAGTATTTT.

The CDR3 spells CAISRLAGGQTDTQYF. The CDR3 DNA reads as TGTGCCATCAGTCGACTAGCGGGGGGGCAGACAGATACGCAGTATTTT. V is TRBV10-3 and J is TRBJ2-3; 14 bases are a match to TRBD2. The CDR3 extends over 16 amino acids. From germline, CDR1 is ENHRY and CDR2 SYGVKD. After removal of 5 bases from V and 3 bases from J, the junction contained 4 bases not matched to a gene.

V and J are TRBV7-6 and TRBJ2-7; 7 positions match TRBD2. V lost 5 bases, J lost 5 bases, and 6 bases stayed unmatched. Looked up from germline, CDR1 is SGHVS and CDR2 is FNYEAQ. This CDR3 region has 13 residues. CDR3 sequence (DNA): TGTGCCAGCAGCCCGGGGGGTTCGGACGAGCAGTACTTC. Protein product: CASSPGGSDEQYF.

The CDR3 reads CASSLGWGRQFF. Here the CDR3 DNA reads TGTGCCAGCAGCTTGGGCTGGGGGCGGCAGTTCTTC. V is TRBV5-8 and J is TRBJ2-1; a weak D match, TRBD1 (6 bases). Germline CDR1 SGHTS, CDR2 YDEGEE. The CDR3 sequence is 12 residues long. With 0 bases removed from V and 12 bases from J, the gap between germline ends came to 10 bases.

In DNA form, the CDR3 reads TGTGCCTGGAGTGTAATGCGAGAAGCTTTCTTT. Its translation: CAWSVMREAFF. The V and J genes are TRBV30 and TRBJ1-1; the D is unclear. CDR3 length equals 11 residues. The germline V and J ends were trimmed by 0 bases and 8 bases, with 7 bases remaining between them. Germline CDR1 and CDR2: GTSNPN and SVGIG (reference sequence).

V gene TRBV29-1 combines with J gene TRBJ2-3, with 10 bases lining up with TRBD1. The CDR3 spans 13 residues. The ends lost 6 bases at V and 3 bases at J; junction bases unmatched: 3. Germline assignment: CDR1 SQVTM and CDR2 ANQGSEA. The DNA of the CDR3 is TGCAGCGTGACAGGGGGCAATACAGATACGCAGTATTTT. It yields the protein CSVTGGNTDTQYF.

The V gene is TRBV20-1, the J gene TRBJ2-7; no clear D gene. This CDR3 region has 11 residues. V was pared by 6 bases and J by 2 bases, with 8 bases between. Germline V CDR1 and CDR2: DFQATT, SNEGSKA (reference sequence). CDR3 protein: CSAVETYEQYF. The CDR3 nucleotides read TGCAGTGCCGTTGAAACCTACGAGCAGTACTTC.

The chain recombines TRBV27 with TRBJ1-4, with unresolved D. Germline V lookup: CDR1 MNHEY, CDR2 SMNVEV (reference sequence). V was cut by 6 bases and J by 7 bases, with 15 bases left in between. This CDR3 region has 14 residues. CDR3 residues: CASSITVRGEKLFF. The CDR3 DNA sequence: TGTGCCAGCAGCATTACCGTTAGAGGTGAAAAACTGTTTTTT.

This clone was detected only once. The chain employs TRBV6-5 and TRBJ2-2; TRBD2 might be the D (5 bases). This CDR3 has 15 amino acids. CDR1 and CDR2 (germline): MNHEY, SVGAGI. V lost 7 bases, J lost 0 bases, and 12 bases lay in between. CDR3 coding DNA: TGTGCCAGCACCGAACTAGGAGCGAACACCGGGGAGCTGTTTTTT. This encodes CASTELGANTGELFF.

The V and J genes are TRBV28 and TRBJ1-4; 10 nucleotides align to TRBD1. Unmatched junction bases numbered 1, after V lost 6 bases and J lost 6 bases. CDR3 length: 13 residues. CDR1 MDHEN and CDR2 SYDVKM come from the germline V gene. Written as DNA, the CDR3 is TGTGCCAGCAGGGGGACAGGGGATGAAAAACTGTTTTTT. As protein: CASRGTGDEKLFF.

The V call is TRBV27, the J call TRBJ2-2; 9 bases map to TRBD2. V gave up 10 bases and J gave up 5 bases; unmatched junction bases: 23. The CDR3 is 19 residues long. Germline CDR1 and CDR2: MNHEY and SMNVEV (reference sequence). The CDR3 DNA follows: TGTGCCACCGCGAGACTAGCGGAGTCCCACTGGCGGGGAACCGGGGAGCTGTTTTTT. This gives the protein CATARLAESHWRGTGELFF.